The 7 T cell receptor beta chains given below trace back to one sample, sequenced in a study of blood T cell repertoires in COVID-19. Sequencing was performed with immunoSEQ multiplex PCR; in TCRdb, only in-frame clones are kept and a portion is missing. This sample has about 250,000 clones, with about 79% found just once. Sequencing used peripheral blood. These TCRs come from a man older than 75 with acute or convalescent COVID-19.

J is TRBJ1-2 and V is TRBV30, with 10 bases matching TRBD1. V gave up 6 bases and J gave up 3 bases; unmatched junction bases: 10. Per germline, CDR1 GTSNPN and CDR2 SVGIG (reference sequence). The CDR3 extends over 15 amino acids. As DNA, the CDR3 is TGTGCCTGCTTCGGACAGGGGGAGTTGGACTATGGCTACACCTTC. Protein sequence: CACFGQGELDYGYTF.

J is TRBJ1-6 and V is TRBV9; TRBD1 matches 10 bases. The CDR3 loop spans 16 amino acids. J lost 13 bases, V lost 4 bases, and 14 bases had no gene match. CDR1 is SGDLS, CDR2 YYNGEE, per germline. The CDR3 protein is CASSSNPDRGQKPLHF. Here the CDR3 DNA reads TGTGCCAGCAGCTCAAACCCCGACAGGGGGCAAAAGCCCCTCCACTTT.

The chain recombines TRBV18 with TRBJ2-1; D is unresolved. Germline CDR1 KGHSH, CDR2 LQKENI. V was cut by 8 bases and J by 0 bases, with 11 bases left in between. CDR3 length: 14 amino acids. CDR3 in amino acids: CASLPLSSYNEQFF. CDR3 bases: TGTGCCAGCCTTCCTTTGAGCTCCTACAATGAGCAGTTCTTC. Using reference TRBV18 and TRBJ2-1 for the parts outside the CDR3, the full variable domain is NAGVMQNPRHLVRRRGQEARLRCSPMKGHSHVYWYRQLPEEGLKFMVYLQKENIIDESGMPKERFSAEFPKEGPSILRIQQVVRGDSAAYFCASLPLSSYNEQFFGPGTRLTVL.

The chain employs TRBV30 and TRBJ2-6; the D is unclear. Trimming took 2 bases from V and 3 from J, leaving 5 bases between them. The CDR3 contains 13 residues. Germline-derived CDR1 and CDR2 are GTSNPN and SVGIG (reference sequence). The CDR3 DNA follows: TGTGCCTGGAGTCTTAGTGGGGCCAACGTCCTGACTTTC. Protein product: CAWSLSGANVLTF.

This clone was detected a few times. The V gene is TRBV19, the J gene TRBJ2-2; TRBD2 agrees at 8 bases. Germline V gene data show CDR1 as LNHDA and CDR2 as SQIVND (reference sequence). The CDR3 totals 17 residues. Losses at the gene ends were 6 bases for V and 2 bases for J; bases not matched to a gene: 11. CDR3 coding DNA: TGTGCCAGTAGGCCAGTTGGGACTAGTTCAAACACCGGGGAGCTGTTTTTT. Protein product: CASRPVGTSSNTGELFF.

The chain is built from TRBV6-1 and TRBJ1-2, with 7 bases identical to TRBD1. This CDR3 region has 14 residues. The V gene's germline CDR1 is MNHNS and CDR2 SASEGT. The V gene end was trimmed by 0 bases and the J gene end by 4 bases; junction bases not matched to a gene: 2. CDR3 amino acids: CASSEARQGYGYTF. The CDR3 DNA follows: TGTGCCAGCAGTGAAGCGAGACAGGGCTATGGCTACACCTTC.

The chain uses TRBV4-1 and TRBJ2-7, with 7 bases that match TRBD1. The CDR3 totals 15 residues. The V segment lost 2 bases and the J segment 4 bases; nucleotides outside the gene matches: 8. The germline V gene has CDR1 MGHRA and CDR2 YSYEKL. Here the CDR3 DNA reads TGCGCCAGCAGCCAACCAAGACAGGGTCGGTACGAGCAGTACTTC. Residues: CASSQPRQGRYEQYF.